The sequence of this T cell receptor (beta chain) was determined in a study of blood T cell repertoires in COVID-19. Study background: PBMCs, B-cell-depleted T cells, or T cells provided the cDNA or gDNA that made up the material.

The germline V gene has CDR1 SGDLS and CDR2 YYNGEE. The CDR3 is made up of 15 amino acids. With 0 bases removed from V and 3 bases from J, the gap between germline ends came to 12 bases. The assay was immunoSEQ multiplex PCR, and TCRdb's table has in-frame clones only and misses some. The sample holds roughly 97,000 clones, about four fifths seen once. The sequencing input was peripheral blood. The chain carries TRBV9 and TRBJ1-1; D not certain. The clonotype was recovered from a man between 60 and 75 years old with acute or convalescent COVID-19. CDR3 in amino acids: CASSVAVEGYTEAFF. CDR3 nucleotide sequence: TGTGCCAGCAGCGTAGCGGTCGAGGGTTACACTGAAGCTTTCTTT.